This TCR beta chain is from a study of cytomegalovirus exposure and HLA in healthy donors. PCR involved 60 Vbeta and 13 Jbeta primers. TCRdb's copy holds only in-frame clones and misses some; the assay was immunoSEQ multiplex PCR. The profile shows roughly 38,000 clones, roughly 90% of them singletons. Trimming pared 0 bases from V and 2 bases from J, leaving 14 bases between. CDR1 LGHNA and CDR2 YNFKEQ come from the germline V gene. The CDR3 length is 16 residues. Sequenced input: PBMCs. This chain connects TRBV4-2 to TRBJ2-7; maybe TRBD2 (6 bases). The TCR comes from a woman aged 18-29 years in good health and CMV-seronegative. CDR3 DNA: TGTGCCAGCAGCCAAGAAGGTAGCGGCTTGACCTACGAGCAGTACTTC. It specifies CASSQEGSGLTYEQYF.